The sequence of this T cell receptor (beta chain) was determined in a study of blood T cell repertoires in COVID-19. Background on the study: The analysed material was cDNA or gDNA that came from T cells, B-cell-depleted T cells, or PBMCs.

How the authors handled the data: Scientists estimated how many nucleated cells there were by amplifying reference gene primers. Method: immunoSEQ multiplex PCR; TCRdb's copy keeps in-frame clones and lacks some. Clone size and the V and J calls come from that table; the DNA yielded D and trimming. The data hold roughly 340,000 clones, with about 89% observed a single time. In terms of age and location, participants ranged from about 18 to 95 years and lived in fewer than 30 US areas. The source of this sequence is a man aged 35-49 years in a cohort exposed to, infected with or recovered from COVID-19 (not recorded which). Material: PBMCs or T cells enriched from blood (not recorded which).

As DNA, the CDR3 is TGTGCCAGTAGTATGCTGACAGGGGTTGAAAAACTGTTTTTT. Its protein is CASSMLTGVEKLFF. The J gene is TRBJ1-4, the V gene TRBV19; 8 bases match TRBD1. After removal of 3 bases from V and 7 bases from J, the junction contained 4 bases not matched to a gene. From germline, CDR1 is LNHDA and CDR2 SQIVND (reference sequence). The CDR3 length is 14 residues.